This T cell receptor beta chain is drawn from a study of T cells after yellow fever vaccination. Whole-study results and caveats: High-abundance clonotypes from the bulk population could contaminate FACS-sorted repertoires. Primary-vaccination clones mostly resurfaced post-booster (around 96% CD4, 85% to 90% CD8). Faster peaking, at day 5 versus 15, marked a secondary response that was weaker.

It was through 5'RACE template switching that TCR cDNA was made, with a universal primer site and UMIs added. TCRdb fed the 5' RACE reads into MiXCR, producing one record per CDR3 protein. The data contain a few hundred thousand distinct CDR3 sequences, about 6.2% of them singletons. In germline, CDR1 is SQVTM, CDR2 ANQGSEA. V lost 6 bases to trimming and J lost 7 bases; unmatched junction nucleotides: 15. This CDR3 spans 15 amino acids. This clonotype was recorded many times. Antigen: not known. V and J are TRBV29-1 and TRBJ1-1; 9 bases align to TRBD1. The source is a man aged 25-45 years who received the YFV17D yellow fever vaccine. Here the sequenced sample was PBMCs, taken 5 days after the yellow fever booster vaccination. This chain's CDR3 is CSVDAEQGALSEAFF. The CDR3 DNA reads as TGCAGCGTAGATGCAGAACAGGGGGCGCTCAGTGAAGCTTTCTTT. The full variable domain, with the rest looked up from reference TRBV29-1 and TRBJ1-1, is SAVISQKPSRDICQRGTSLTIQCQVDSQVTMMFWYRQQPGQSLTLIATANQGSEATYESGFVIDKFPISRPNLTFSTLTVSNMSPEDSSIYLCSVDAEQGALSEAFFGQGTRLTVV.